Sequencing of this TCR beta chain was carried out in a study of shared clonotypes between healthy human individuals. Study-wide results and limits: Sharing across four donors was highest in naive CD4 (around 5%) and lowest in memory CD8 (roughly 0.4%).

The V and J ends lost 1 base and 0 bases respectively, with 15 bases between them. Per germline, CDR1 GTSNPN and CDR2 SVGIG (reference sequence). The CDR3 totals 16 residues. The deep-level immunoSEQ assay was used. Tens of thousands of T cell genomes, or roughly 200 ng DNA, went into the sorted-subset replicate PCRs. The data were produced by immunoSEQ multiplex PCR, yet TCRdb's version contains in-frame clones alone and is incomplete. Of approximately 980,000 clones listed, approximately 76% were seen once; the top ten hold about 1.5%. Note on this clone: Antigen: not known.

This sequence joins TRBV30 and TRBJ1-2, with D possibly TRBD1 on 5 matching bases. Material for sequencing was memory CD4+ T cells sorted from blood. Subset described: CD45RA-negative fraction. The receptor was derived from a man aged 18 to 29 in good health. The CDR3 region has the DNA TGTGCCTGGAGTGCAGCTAGCAGGGCTACTAACTATGGCTACACCTTC. Protein product: CAWSAASRATNYGYTF.